This T cell receptor (beta chain) was sequenced for a study of T-cell memory formation after mild COVID-19. Study results and caveats: Of the contracting clones, CD4+ ones lay mainly in CM and EM, and CD8+ ones in EMRA.

Germline loops: CDR1 SGHTA, CDR2 FQGNSA. J gave up 3 bases and V 3 bases, and 8 bases lay outside the gene matches. The CDR3 totals 18 residues. One entry per CDR3 protein results from TCRdb running MiXCR on the 5' RACE reads. The table includes around 130,000 distinct CDR3 sequences, approximately 15% detected once. The sample holds many counts of this clonotype. Its antigen is still unknown. The gene calls are TRBV7-2 and TRBJ2-3; 14 bases are shared with TRBD2. This TCR was recovered from a man younger than 35 who had mild COVID-19 (a few samples of this study predate the infection). Cell type and time point are not known. The sequenced sample consisted of PBMCs or a T cell subset sorted from them (not recorded which). The CDR3 reads CASSLETSGGALTDTQYF. The CDR3 bases are TGTGCCAGCAGCTTGGAGACTAGCGGGGGGGCCTTGACAGATACGCAGTATTTT.